The 29 T cell receptor beta chains below come from one sample, sequenced in a study of spatial heterogeneity in lung cancer. The time point denotes: blood at routine non-recurrence follow-up after resection. TCRdb independently ran MiXCR on the 5' RACE reads; one entry per CDR3 protein. This table holds about 45,000 distinct CDR3 sequences, approximately 22% found once. Sequenced here: PBMCs, sampled at follow-up. These receptors came from a female donor with early-stage non-small cell lung cancer.

This rearrangement joins TRBV2 to TRBJ2-7; tentative D call: TRBD1 (6 bases). In germline, CDR1 is SNHLY, CDR2 FYNNEI. Trimming removed 10 bases from V and 3 bases from J, with 16 bases in between. There are 13 residues in the CDR3. The CDR3 region is CATSQGQRYEQYV. CDR3 DNA: TGTGCCACATCCCAGGGGCAGCGCTACGAGCAGTACGTC.

The rearrangement joins TRBV2 to TRBJ2-3; unclear D gene. CDR1 and CDR2 (germline): SNHLY, FYNNEI. The CDR3 extends over 12 amino acids. Trimming cost V 7 bases and J 4 bases, with 9 bases left between them. CDR3 sequence reads: CASKFSADTQYF. The CDR3 nucleotides are TGTGCCAGCAAGTTTTCCGCAGATACGCAGTATTTT.

The rearrangement joins TRBV19 to TRBJ2-6; D is tentatively TRBD1 or TRBD2 (5 bases each). Germline-derived CDR1 and CDR2 are LNHDA and SQIVND (reference sequence). Trimming took off 6 bases at V and 0 bases at J, with 12 bases between the two ends. This CDR3 comprises 16 residues. CDR3 residues: CASRGVPYSGANVLTF. CDR3 nucleotides: TGTGCCAGTAGGGGGGTCCCATACTCTGGGGCCAACGTCCTGACTTTC.

The gene calls are TRBV5-1 and TRBJ2-5, with D unresolved. The CDR3 totals 13 residues. Looked up from germline, CDR1 is SGHRS and CDR2 is YFSETQ. Trimming took off 1 base at V and 2 bases at J, with 6 bases between the two ends. The CDR3 DNA reads TGCGCCAGCAGCTTGCTTAAGCAAGAGACCCAGTACTTC. Translated: CASSLLKQETQYF.

This clonotype has more than one count but fewer than ten. V gene TRBV19 combines with J gene TRBJ1-2, with no clear D. This CDR3 is 12 amino acids long. Germline V gene data show CDR1 as LNHDA and CDR2 as SQIVND (reference sequence). V was shortened by 1 base and J by 5 bases, with 5 bases between the two germline ends. The CDR3 DNA reads as TGTGCCAGTAGTATAGGGGAGTATGGCTACACCTTC. This sequence encodes CASSIGEYGYTF. The full variable domain, in which reference TRBV19 and TRBJ1-2 provide the parts outside the CDR3, is DGGITQSPKYLFRKEGQNVTLSCEQNLNHDAMYWYRQDPGQGLRLIYYSQIVNDFQKGDIAEGYSVSREKKESFPLTVTSAQKNPTAFYLCASSIGEYGYTFGSGTRLTVV.

This chain connects TRBV3-1 to TRBJ2-1; 8 nucleotides line up with TRBD1. The germline V gene encodes CDR1 LGHDT and CDR2 YNNKEL (reference sequence). The CDR3 totals 14 residues. V lost 4 bases and J lost 6; bases outside the gene matches: 5. The CDR3 DNA follows: TGTGCCAGCAGCCGCTGGACAGGGATCAATGAGCAGTTCTTC. Protein: CASSRWTGINEQFF.

The chain couples TRBV29-1 to TRBJ2-3; unclear D gene. Germline V gives CDR1 SQVTM, CDR2 ANQGSEA. The V gene lost 3 bases and the J gene lost 1 base, with 8 bases spanning the gap. CDR3 length equals 13 residues. In DNA, the CDR3 is TGCAGCGTTGAGGCCCGCGGCACAGATACGCAGTATTTT. Its translation is CSVEARGTDTQYF.

The chain recombines TRBV3-1 with TRBJ2-5, with D perhaps being TRBD1 or TRBD2 (5 bases each). The CDR3 totals 18 residues. The V gene lost 1 base and the J gene lost 1 base, with 19 bases spanning the gap. From germline, CDR1 is LGHDT and CDR2 YNNKEL (reference sequence). The chain's CDR3 is CASSQGLYGVGVQETQYF. The DNA for the CDR3 is TGTGCCAGCAGCCAAGGCCTTTACGGGGTAGGGGTCCAAGAGACCCAGTACTTC.

This clonotype was seen many times. The chain combines TRBV6-2 or TRBV6-3 with TRBJ2-1; D remains ambiguous. CDR3 length equals 13 residues. Germline values: CDR1 MNHEY, CDR2 SVGEGT. Trimming shortened V by 4 bases and J by 0 bases, and 4 bases separated the two germline ends. Here the CDR3 DNA reads TGTGCCAGCAGTTTGGACTCCTACAATGAGCAGTTCTTC. Translating it yields CASSLDSYNEQFF.

This clonotype has just a few counts. This chain uses TRBV18 with TRBJ2-3; D is ambiguous. This CDR3 contains 15 residues. CDR1 and CDR2 (germline): KGHSH, LQKENI. V dropped 0 bases and J dropped 3 bases, with 10 bases sitting between them. DNA of the CDR3: TGTGCCAGCTCACCACCGAGTAGTCAAACAGATACGCAGTATTTT. Amino acid sequence: CASSPPSSQTDTQYF. Full variable domain (missing parts from reference TRBV18 and TRBJ2-3): NAGVMQNPRHLVRRRGQEARLRCSPMKGHSHVYWYRQLPEEGLKFMVYLQKENIIDESGMPKERFSAEFPKEGPSILRIQQVVRGDSAAYFCASSPPSSQTDTQYFGPGTRLTVL.

This clonotype was observed a handful of times. The gene calls are TRBV12-3 or TRBV12-4 and TRBJ2-3, with 7 bases matching TRBD2. CDR3 length: 13 amino acids. V was clipped by 7 bases and J by 7 bases; unmatched bases: 8. The CDR3 protein is CASTRSGLYTQYF. CDR3 bases: TGTGCCAGCACCCGTAGCGGGTTATATACGCAGTATTTT.

This chain uses TRBV12-3 or TRBV12-4 with TRBJ2-1; TRBD2 is a possible D gene (6 bases). This CDR3 is built from 14 residues. V was trimmed by 3 bases and J by 5 bases, leaving 11 bases between them. The CDR3 nucleotides are TGTGCCAGCAGTTTCATAGCGGTTAACAATGAGCAGTTCTTC. Amino acid sequence: CASSFIAVNNEQFF.

A few counts support this clonotype. The chain combines TRBV2 with TRBJ2-4, with 9 bases that match TRBD1. The CDR3 is 13 amino acids. Germline CDR1 is SNHLY and CDR2 is FYNNEI. With V trimmed by 6 bases and J by 7 bases, 4 bases remained unmatched. The CDR3 loop is CASRGDRANIQYF. CDR3 nucleotides: TGTGCCAGCAGGGGGGACAGGGCTAACATTCAGTACTTC.

The table lists this clonotype with many counts. The chain employs TRBV3-1 and TRBJ2-5; 8 bases are a match to TRBD2. The CDR3 is 15 residues long. CDR1 LGHDT and CDR2 YNNKEL come from the germline V gene (reference sequence). After removal of 2 bases from V and 2 bases from J, the junction contained 4 bases not matched to a gene. The CDR3 region has the DNA TGTGCCAGCAGCCAAACAATAGCGGGGCAAGAGACCCAGTACTTC. Amino acids: CASSQTIAGQETQYF.

This rearrangement joins TRBV25-1 to TRBJ1-1; possibly TRBD1 for D (5 bases). Germline lookup yields CDR1 MGHDK and CDR2 SYGVNS. V shed 2 bases and J shed 4 bases, with 11 bases lying between them. This CDR3 comprises 14 residues. The CDR3 DNA sequence: TGTGCCAGCAGTGAAAGTTCTGGGGGCACTGAAGCTTTCTTT. Translation: CASSESSGGTEAFF.

This clonotype was picked up many times. The chain joins TRBV7-9 to TRBJ1-4, with 8 nucleotides matching TRBD1. The CDR3 spans 13 residues. Germline CDR1 reads SEHNR; CDR2 reads FQNEAQ (reference sequence). J gave up 6 bases and V 10 bases, and 7 bases lay outside the gene matches. The CDR3 reads CATRTGSDEKLFF. Written as DNA, the CDR3 is TGTGCCACCCGGACAGGGTCGGATGAAAAACTGTTTTTT. Full variable domain (outside the CDR3, taken from reference TRBV7-9 and TRBJ1-4): DTGVSQNPRHKITKRGQNVTFRCDPISEHNRLYWYRQTLGQGPEFLTYFQNEAQLEKSRLLSDRFSAERPKGSFSTLEIQRTEQGDSAMYLCATRTGSDEKLFFGSGTQLSVL.

The gene calls are TRBV2 and TRBJ2-3, with D unclear. The CDR3 runs 12 residues. Trimming removed 3 bases from V and 8 bases from J, with 9 bases in between. From germline, CDR1 is SNHLY and CDR2 FYNNEI. The DNA for the CDR3 is TGTGCCAGCAGTGAGGAAGGTGGTACGCAGTATTTT. This codes for CASSEEGGTQYF.

V usage is TRBV10-2 and J usage is TRBJ1-6; D might be TRBD1 (6 bases). This CDR3 spans 17 amino acids. The ends were cut back, 0 bases at V and 11 bases at J, with 20 bases in the middle. CDR1 is WSHSY, CDR2 SAAADI, per germline. The CDR3 DNA is TGCGCCAGCAGTGAGTCATCGGACAGAGGATTGGGCGCACCCCTCCACTTT. Protein: CASSESSDRGLGAPLHF.

The CDR3 reads CASSQDLGTQGEKLFF. In DNA, the CDR3 is TGTGCCAGCAGCCAAGATCTAGGGACGCAAGGTGAAAAACTGTTTTTT. The chain uses TRBV3-1 and TRBJ1-4; tentative D call: TRBD1 (5 bases). The CDR3 extends over 16 amino acids. Germline V gene sequence: CDR1 LGHDT, CDR2 YNNKEL (reference sequence). Trimming cost V 0 bases and J 7 bases, with 15 bases left between them.

The rearrangement joins TRBV5-1 to TRBJ2-5, with 9 nucleotides matching TRBD1. J was trimmed by 4 bases and V by 1 base; bases with no gene match: 5. The V gene's germline CDR1 is SGHRS and CDR2 YFSETQ. The CDR3 has 15 amino acids. Here the CDR3 reads CASSLTGGEVETQYF. CDR3 bases: TGCGCCAGCAGCTTGACAGGGGGCGAGGTAGAGACCCAGTACTTC.

The chain employs TRBV5-1 and TRBJ1-1; D not resolved. V was trimmed by 4 bases and J by 2 bases, leaving 12 bases between them. The CDR3 is made up of 14 amino acids. Germline CDR1 is SGHRS and CDR2 is YFSETQ. CDR3 DNA sequence: TGCGCCAGCAGCCTCACACCGGGCAACACTGAAGCTTTCTTT. Translated: CASSLTPGNTEAFF.

In its sample, this clonotype was seen a few times. In nucleotides, the CDR3 is TGTGCCAGCAGCTATGGGAACAATGAGCAGTTCTTC. It yields the protein CASSYGNNEQFF. The rearrangement links TRBV7-9 to TRBJ2-1; D unclear. This CDR3 comprises 12 residues. Trimming stripped 4 bases from V and 5 bases from J, with 6 bases between. Per germline, CDR1 SEHNR and CDR2 FQNEAQ (reference sequence). Looking up the rest from reference TRBV7-9 and TRBJ2-1 gives the full variable domain: DTGVSQNPRHKITKRGQNVTFRCDPISEHNRLYWYRQTLGQGPEFLTYFQNEAQLEKSRLLSDRFSAERPKGSFSTLEIQRTEQGDSAMYLCASSYGNNEQFFGPGTRLTVL.

This clonotype was detected ten times or more. This rearrangement joins TRBV6-5 to TRBJ2-3, with D unresolved. Trimming took off 6 bases at V and 1 base at J, with 11 bases between the two ends. Germline-derived CDR1 and CDR2 are MNHEY and SVGAGI. This CDR3 has 14 amino acids. CDR3 in DNA: TGTGCCAGCAGCCGTACAGCAGGCACAGATACGCAGTATTTT. Translation: CASSRTAGTDTQYF.

This clonotype was found many times. This rearrangement joins TRBV7-8 to TRBJ1-2; D is unresolved. V was trimmed by 5 bases and J by 5 bases, leaving 21 bases between them. The CDR3 contains 16 residues. Germline V lookup: CDR1 SGHVS, CDR2 FQNEAQ. The CDR3 is CASSNSRTPTLYGYTF. The CDR3 nucleotides are TGTGCCAGCAGCAACTCCCGGACCCCCACACTTTATGGCTACACCTTC.

Regarding this clonotype: A much more abundant neighbour one base away suggests this may be a read error. This chain connects TRBV20-1 to TRBJ2-3, with 8 bases fitting TRBD2. V lost 3 bases, J lost 8 bases, and 7 bases stayed unmatched. CDR1 DFQATT and CDR2 SNEGSKA come from the germline V gene (reference sequence). The CDR3 spans 13 residues. The CDR3 sequence is CSARAGGLATQYF. The CDR3 coding sequence is TGCAGTGCTAGGGCGGGGGGTCTGGCTACGCAGTATTTT.

A few counts support this clonotype. The genes are TRBV5-1 and TRBJ1-1, with D possibly being TRBD1 (5 bases). Germline V lookup: CDR1 SGHRS, CDR2 YFSETQ. Trimming took off 4 bases at V and 1 base at J, with 17 bases between the two ends. The CDR3 totals 16 residues. As DNA, the CDR3 is TGCGCCAGCAGCCCGACGGCCGGGACCGAGAACACTGAAGCTTTCTTT. It codes for CASSPTAGTENTEAFF.

The rearrangement uses TRBV6-1 and TRBJ1-4; D is ambiguous. V was trimmed by 8 bases and J by 8 bases, leaving 12 bases between them. Germline CDR1 MNHNS, CDR2 SASEGT. The CDR3 has 12 amino acids. CDR3 DNA: TGTGCCAGCGGTTCAGGACGGGAAAAACTGTTTTTT. Residues: CASGSGREKLFF.

The chain employs TRBV11-2 and TRBJ2-7, with 7 bases that match TRBD2. V lost 7 bases to trimming and J lost 4 bases; unmatched junction nucleotides: 7. The CDR3 has 13 residues. The germline V gene encodes CDR1 SGHAT and CDR2 FQNNGV. The CDR3 here is CASTLRGLYEQYF. The CDR3 DNA reads as TGTGCCAGCACCCTGCGGGGGTTGTACGAGCAGTACTTC.

This clonotype was detected only a few times. The V and J genes are TRBV30 and TRBJ1-1, with TRBD1 matching 7 bases. Looked up from germline, CDR1 is GTSNPN and CDR2 is SVGIG (reference sequence). The CDR3 length is 13 residues. The V segment lost 4 bases and the J segment 5 bases; nucleotides outside the gene matches: 7. The CDR3 spells CAWTRQGWTEAFF. The DNA for the CDR3 is TGTGCCTGGACCCGACAGGGCTGGACTGAAGCTTTCTTT.